The next 24 T cell receptor beta chains were all read from a single sample in a study of T cell repertoires in cytomegalovirus infection. TCRdb redid the calling of the reads with MiXCR, one entry per CDR3 protein. Of 740,000 or so distinct CDR3 sequences listed, 35% to 45% were seen once; the top ten hold around 3%. The sequenced sample consisted of PBMCs. The receptors derive from a human donor in good health (CMV status not recorded). Some clones in this sample may be carry-over from other donors' samples.

This clonotype was observed a handful of times. The J gene is TRBJ2-4, the V gene TRBV28; no clear D gene. The CDR3 runs to 16 residues. The germline V gene has CDR1 MDHEN and CDR2 SYDVKM. Between the trimmed V and J ends, which lost 6 bases and 0 bases, there was a span of 15 bases. The CDR3 bases are TGTGCCAGCAGCCAAAACAAATGGGGAGCCAAAAACATTCAGTACTTC. Protein: CASSQNKWGAKNIQYF.

This clonotype was detected only a few times. The CDR3 coding sequence is TGTGCCAGCAGTTCCCCCTCACAGGGGTTGTACAATGAGCAGTTCTTC. It yields the protein CASSSPSQGLYNEQFF. The genes are TRBV6-1 and TRBJ2-1; 7 nucleotides match TRBD1. Germline values: CDR1 MNHNS, CDR2 SASEGT. J gave up 4 bases and V 5 bases, and 11 bases lay outside the gene matches. The CDR3 totals 16 residues.

As to this clonotype: A much larger clone differs from this one at a single base, so this may be a read error. The rearrangement uses TRBV12-3 or TRBV12-4 and TRBJ2-1; the D is unclear. The CDR3 is made up of 14 amino acids. V was clipped by 2 bases and J by 8 bases, with 13 bases between them. The CDR3, as DNA: TGTGCCAGCAGTTTATCTCACAATGCGGATGAGCAGTTCTTC. This translates into CASSLSHNADEQFF.

The chain is built from TRBV28 and TRBJ1-1, with 10 bases matching TRBD1. The CDR3 has 16 residues. J was trimmed by 7 bases and V by 2 bases; bases with no gene match: 10. CDR1 and CDR2 (germline): MDHEN, SYDVKM. CDR3 in DNA: TGTGCCAGCAGTTTAATGGGGGGACAGGGGTATGGTGAAGCTTTCTTT. This encodes CASSLMGGQGYGEAFF.

This clonotype showed up many times. The V gene is TRBV28, the J gene TRBJ1-6, with D perhaps TRBD1 (6 bases). This CDR3 comprises 16 residues. The germline V and J ends were trimmed by 6 bases and 0 bases, with 12 bases remaining between them. Germline CDR1 reads MDHEN; CDR2 reads SYDVKM. The DNA for the CDR3 is TGTGCCAGCAGGTGGGGGGGGCACTCCTATAATTCACCCCTCCACTTT. It specifies CASRWGGHSYNSPLHF.

The genes are TRBV24-1 and TRBJ2-2; D remains ambiguous. V lost 7 bases to trimming and J lost 1 base, with 6 bases between them. CDR3 size: 13 residues. The germline V gene encodes CDR1 KGHDR and CDR2 SFDVKD. In DNA form, the CDR3 reads TGTGCCACCAGAAACAGGAACACCGGGGAGCTGTTTTTT. Protein sequence: CATRNRNTGELFF.

This chain links TRBV5-1 with TRBJ2-7; D remains ambiguous. The CDR3 loop spans 13 amino acids. Germline V gene sequence: CDR1 SGHRS, CDR2 YFSETQ. Between the trimmed V and J ends, which lost 2 bases and 4 bases, there was a span of 10 bases. The CDR3 DNA follows: TGCGCCAGCAGCTTAGTTCGCGAGTACGAGCAGTACTTC. Protein product: CASSLVREYEQYF.

This clonotype has only a few counts. The chain joins TRBV11-1 to TRBJ2-2, with 9 bases that match TRBD1. V trimming: 10 bases; J trimming: 6 bases; junction bases outside the gene matches: 6. Germline V gives CDR1 SGHAT, CDR2 FQDESV (reference sequence). The CDR3 totals 13 residues. The chain's CDR3 is CATRTGVSGELFF. In nucleotides, the CDR3 is TGTGCCACCCGGACAGGGGTGTCCGGGGAGCTGTTTTTT.

The V call is TRBV6-1, the J call TRBJ2-7, with 7 bases identical to TRBD1. Germline loops: CDR1 MNHNS, CDR2 SASEGT. The V segment lost 5 bases and the J segment 4 bases; nucleotides outside the gene matches: 11. CDR3 length: 15 residues. DNA for the CDR3: TGTGCCAGCAGTACATGGGACAGTGATGGTTACGAGCAGTACTTC. This sequence encodes CASSTWDSDGYEQYF.

The rearrangement uses TRBV25-1 and TRBJ2-5; 9 bases agree with TRBD2. The V and J ends lost 3 bases and 10 bases, in that order; junction bases with no gene match: 9. Looked up from germline, CDR1 is MGHDK and CDR2 is SYGVNS. The CDR3 runs 14 residues. Written as DNA, the CDR3 is TGTGCCAGCAGTGACGCGCGGGAGGGCCTTCGCCAGTACTTC. Translation: CASSDAREGLRQYF.

Within the sample, this clonotype is medium-sized. This rearrangement joins TRBV7-6 to TRBJ1-1; 8 bases fit TRBD1. J was trimmed by 1 base and V by 5 bases; bases with no gene match: 3. The length of the CDR3 is 14 residues. Germline V CDR1 and CDR2: SGHVS, FNYEAQ. The DNA for the CDR3 is TGTGCCAGCAGCACCACAGGGGGGAACACTGAAGCTTTCTTT. It yields the protein CASSTTGGNTEAFF.

The J gene is TRBJ1-1, the V gene TRBV6-6, with 8 bases that match TRBD1. CDR1 MNHNY and CDR2 SVGAGI come from the germline V gene (reference sequence). This CDR3 is 14 amino acids long. J was trimmed by 1 base and V by 8 bases; bases with no gene match: 6. In nucleotides, the CDR3 is TGTGCCAGCGGGTACAGGGGGACGAACACTGAAGCTTTCTTT. Translating it yields CASGYRGTNTEAFF.

This clonotype came up a few times. The J gene is TRBJ1-4, the V gene TRBV15; 7 nucleotides line up with TRBD1. Trimming removed 5 bases from V and 7 bases from J; junction bases left unmatched: 7. This CDR3 is built from 14 residues. CDR1 LNHNV and CDR2 YYDKDF come from the germline V gene (reference sequence). The CDR3 DNA reads as TGTGCCACCAGCCCGACAGGGCCGGGTGAAAAACTGTTTTTT. Translated, it gives CATSPTGPGEKLFF. Complete variable domain (other parts from reference TRBV15 and TRBJ1-4): DAMVIQNPRYQVTQFGKPVTLSCSQTLNHNVMYWYQQKSSQAPKLLFHYYDKDFNNEADTPDNFQSRRPNTSFCFLDIRSPGLGDTAMYLCATSPTGPGEKLFFGSGTQLSVL.

This rearrangement joins TRBV5-1 to TRBJ2-1, with D unclear. Germline lookup yields CDR1 SGHRS and CDR2 YFSETQ. This CDR3 is built from 12 residues. Trimming cost V 3 bases and J 8 bases, with 9 bases left between them. The CDR3 is CASSSERHEQFF. CDR3 coding DNA: TGCGCCAGCAGCTCAGAGAGACATGAGCAGTTCTTC.

J is TRBJ1-1 and V is TRBV20-1; no reliable D call. The V gene lost 1 base and the J gene lost 5 bases, with 14 bases spanning the gap. Germline V gene lookup returns CDR1 DFQATT and CDR2 SNEGSKA (reference sequence). The CDR3 contains 14 residues. The CDR3 here is CSARVGGRSTEAFF. Written as DNA, the CDR3 is TGCAGTGCTAGAGTGGGCGGGAGGTCGACTGAAGCTTTCTTT.

This clonotype has ten or more counts. The J gene is TRBJ2-7, the V gene TRBV5-6; maybe TRBD1 (6 bases). Germline-derived CDR1 and CDR2 are SGHDT and YYEEEE. V lost 4 bases and J lost 2, with 22 bases in between. CDR3 length: 17 amino acids. The CDR3 DNA follows: TGTGCCAGCAGCACCGACATTTCAGGGGCCCTAGCCTACGAGCAGTACTTC. Translation: CASSTDISGALAYEQYF.

The rearrangement joins TRBV7-6 to TRBJ2-2, with TRBD2 matching over 14 bases. CDR1 is SGHVS and CDR2 is FNYEAQ in the germline V gene. The junction had 21 bases not matched to a gene; V was cut back by 5 bases and J by 4 bases. This CDR3 is 22 amino acids long. The CDR3 spells CASSGAGTPSTSGGVATGELFF. CDR3 in DNA: TGTGCCAGCAGCGGGGCGGGCACACCCTCGACTAGCGGGGGGGTGGCCACCGGGGAGCTGTTTTTT.

The chain is built from TRBV6-8 and TRBJ2-7, with D perhaps TRBD1 or TRBD2 (6 bases each). Germline loops: CDR1 MNHGY, CDR2 SAAAGT. Trimming left V 4 bases short and J 0 bases short, with 10 bases between. This CDR3 has 14 residues. DNA of the CDR3: TGTGCCAGCAGTTGTCGGGGGCACTCCTACGAGCAGTACTTC. Protein sequence: CASSCRGHSYEQYF.

The table lists this clonotype with a few counts. V gene TRBV7-2 combines with J gene TRBJ1-2; TRBD1 is a possible D gene (6 bases). The CDR3 length is 15 residues. Germline CDR1 reads SGHTA; CDR2 reads FQGNSA. The V end was cut by 5 bases, the J end by 5 bases, with 18 bases between. In DNA, the CDR3 is TGTGCCAGCAGCCCCGCGGGCGCAGGGGCATATGGCTACACCTTC. This encodes CASSPAGAGAYGYTF.

This clonotype was recorded a few times. The chain uses TRBV4-2 and TRBJ1-6, with D uncertain. Trimming removed 6 bases at V and 0 bases at J, with 18 bases between. The CDR3 has 18 amino acids. Germline V gives CDR1 LGHNA, CDR2 YNFKEQ. In DNA, the CDR3 is TGTGCCAGCAGTAAGGACGCGCTCTTGAGCTCCTATAATTCACCCCTCCACTTT. Its protein product is CASSKDALLSSYNSPLHF.

This sequence joins TRBV5-6 and TRBJ2-5; the match to TRBD1 covers 7 bases. After removal of 0 bases from V and 4 bases from J, the junction contained 3 bases not matched to a gene. CDR1 SGHDT and CDR2 YYEEEE come from the germline V gene. The CDR3 spans 14 residues. The CDR3, as DNA: TGTGCCAGCAGCTTGGCCTACAGGGGAGAGACCCAGTACTTC. Its translation is CASSLAYRGETQYF. Full variable domain (missing parts from reference TRBV5-6 and TRBJ2-5): DAGVTQSPTHLIKTRGQQVTLRCSPKSGHDTVSWYQQALGQGPQFIFQYYEEEERQRGNFPDRFSGHQFPNYSSELNVNALLLGDSALYLCASSLAYRGETQYFGPGTRLLVL.

This clonotype showed up just a few times. J is TRBJ2-1 and V is TRBV7-2; 8 bases agree with TRBD2. Germline CDR1 reads SGHTA; CDR2 reads FQGNSA. J was trimmed by 2 bases and V by 2 bases; bases with no gene match: 5. The CDR3 runs 16 residues. The CDR3 sequence is CASSLLGGRPYNEQFF. CDR3 DNA sequence: TGTGCCAGCAGCTTACTCGGCGGGAGGCCCTACAATGAGCAGTTCTTC.

This chain connects TRBV29-1 to TRBJ1-2; D is undetermined. The V end lost 7 bases, the J end lost 1 base, and 13 bases lay between the germline ends. Germline CDR1 is SQVTM and CDR2 is ANQGSEA. The CDR3 is 13 residues long. DNA of the CDR3: TGCAGCGGGAAGAAGGCGATTAACTATGGCTACACCTTC. It specifies CSGKKAINYGYTF.

Note on this clonotype: The junction departs from the called germline gene at one end, perhaps through a read error. J is TRBJ1-5 and V is TRBV6-1; TRBD1 matches at 7 bases. The length of the CDR3 is 12 residues. Germline V gene lookup returns CDR1 MNHNS and CDR2 SASEGT. The CDR3 reads CVSRNGQGGIHF. CDR3 DNA: TGTGTCAGCCGTAATGGGCAGGGGGGTATACATTTT.